This passage covers 21 T cell receptor beta chains from one sample sequenced in a study of identical twins. TCRdb used MiXCR to reprocess the 5' RACE reads, holding one entry per CDR3 protein. The sample carries approximately 690,000 distinct CDR3 sequences, around 6% recorded once. Sequenced: naive T cells sorted from blood. Every receptor here comes from a man aged 18 to 29 in good health.

At least ten counts were recorded for this clonotype. The chain is built from TRBV12-3 or TRBV12-4 and TRBJ2-7; D could derive from TRBD1 or TRBD2 (6 bases each). The V gene lost 9 bases and the J gene lost 2 bases, with 11 bases spanning the gap. The CDR3 length is 12 residues. CDR3 amino acids: CASRGAAYEQYF. The CDR3 DNA sequence: TGTGCCAGTAGGGGGGCCGCCTACGAGCAGTACTTC.

This clonotype was recorded many times. The rearrangement uses TRBV7-9 and TRBJ1-2; D is uncertain. CDR1 is SEHNR and CDR2 is FQNEAQ in the germline V gene (reference sequence). The CDR3 totals 12 residues. V lost 2 bases and J lost 6, with 7 bases in between. Written as DNA, the CDR3 is TGTGCCAGCAGCTTAAAGGGCGATGGCTACACCTTC. Amino acids: CASSLKGDGYTF.

This clonotype has at least ten counts. The chain couples TRBV7-9 to TRBJ2-7; maybe TRBD1 (6 bases). Trimming took off 4 bases at V and 3 bases at J, with 22 bases between the two ends. The CDR3 extends over 17 amino acids. Germline lookup yields CDR1 SEHNR and CDR2 FQNEAQ (reference sequence). CDR3 protein: CASSSPPTGLGIYEQYF. DNA for the CDR3: TGTGCCAGCAGCTCCCCGCCTACAGGGCTCGGGATCTACGAGCAGTACTTC.

This clonotype was detected only a few times. The gene calls are TRBV18 and TRBJ2-1; tentative D call: TRBD1 (5 bases). Germline values: CDR1 KGHSH, CDR2 LQKENI. This CDR3 comprises 16 residues. The V gene lost 0 bases and the J gene lost 1 base, with 10 bases spanning the gap. Here the CDR3 reads CASSPPQGSSYNEQFF. The CDR3 coding sequence is TGTGCCAGCTCACCACCGCAGGGTAGTTCCTACAATGAGCAGTTCTTC.

This clonotype was counted a few times. The chain joins TRBV20-1 to TRBJ2-3; D uncertain. This CDR3 is 12 amino acids long. The germline V gene has CDR1 DFQATT and CDR2 SNEGSKA (reference sequence). Trimming shortened V by 6 bases and J by 5 bases, and 12 bases separated the two germline ends. The CDR3 DNA sequence: TGCAGTGCCTTGTACTACGGAGATACGCAGTATTTT. Its translation is CSALYYGDTQYF.

This clonotype came up many times. The V gene is TRBV27, the J gene TRBJ2-1, with D tentatively TRBD2 (6 bases). The V and J ends lost 5 bases and 2 bases respectively, with 19 bases between them. The CDR3 runs to 17 residues. Germline V gene data show CDR1 as MNHEY and CDR2 as SMNVEV (reference sequence). The CDR3 loop is CASSPLTGTPAYNEQFF. In nucleotides, the CDR3 is TGTGCCAGCAGTCCCCTCACCGGGACTCCCGCCTACAATGAGCAGTTCTTC.

There are a few counts of this clonotype. DNA for the CDR3: TGTGGAGGGAGACAGGGGGTGACTGGGGGTACGCAGTATTTT. Protein sequence: CGGRQGVTGGTQYF. J is TRBJ2-3 and V is TRBV30; 9 bases are a match to TRBD1. The CDR3 loop spans 14 amino acids. CDR1 is GTSNPN, CDR2 SVGIG, per germline (reference sequence).

The sample holds a few counts of this clonotype. The V call is TRBV10-3, the J call TRBJ2-2; the match to TRBD2 covers 7 bases. Looked up from germline, CDR1 is ENHRY and CDR2 is SYGVKD. With V trimmed by 11 bases and J by 3 bases, 15 bases remained unmatched. The CDR3 totals 16 residues. The CDR3 nucleotides read TGTGCCTCTAGCTTACGGGAGGCCGCGTACACCGGGGAGCTGTTTTTT. As protein: CASSLREAAYTGELFF.

This clonotype was counted many times. This chain uses TRBV4-1 with TRBJ1-2; 7 bases fit TRBD1. The CDR3 consists of 13 residues. The V and J ends lost 4 bases and 6 bases, in that order; junction bases with no gene match: 5. Germline V gene sequence: CDR1 MGHRA, CDR2 YSYEKL. As DNA, the CDR3 is TGCGCCAGCAGCCCACGGGACAGTAATGGCTACACCTTC. Its protein product is CASSPRDSNGYTF.

This clonotype showed up many times. V usage is TRBV7-2 and J usage is TRBJ2-4; 7 nucleotides line up with TRBD1. The junction had 5 bases not matched to a gene; V was cut back by 2 bases and J by 4 bases. The CDR3 is 15 amino acids. The germline gives CDR1 SGHTA, CDR2 FQGNSA. The CDR3 protein is CASSLMTGIKNIQYF. Written as DNA, the CDR3 is TGTGCCAGCAGCTTAATGACAGGGATAAAAAACATTCAGTACTTC.

This clonotype was seen a few times. V is TRBV7-3 and J is TRBJ2-7; 9 bases line up with TRBD1. The V gene's germline CDR1 is SGHTA and CDR2 FQGTGA. V was clipped by 1 base and J by 6 bases; unmatched bases: 7. The CDR3 totals 15 residues. DNA of the CDR3: TGTGCCAGCAGCTTAAGAGCTGGGACAGGGTTCGAGCAGTACTTC. This sequence encodes CASSLRAGTGFEQYF.

This clonotype came up many times. The J gene is TRBJ2-3, the V gene TRBV5-1; no clear D. Trimming pared 4 bases from V and 4 bases from J, leaving 10 bases between. Looked up from germline, CDR1 is SGHRS and CDR2 is YFSETQ. This CDR3 comprises 13 residues. The CDR3 coding sequence is TGCGCCAGCAGCGAGAGCTATTCAGATACGCAGTATTTT. This codes for CASSESYSDTQYF. Complete variable domain (other parts from reference TRBV5-1 and TRBJ2-3): KAGVTQTPRYLIKTRGQQVTLSCSPISGHRSVSWYQQTPGQGLQFLFEYFSETQRNKGNFPGRFSGRQFSNSRSEMNVSTLELGDSALYLCASSESYSDTQYFGPGTRLTVL.

The CDR3 DNA reads as TGCAGTGCTATGACTAGCTCGGGGTACGAGCAGTACTTC. It yields the protein CSAMTSSGYEQYF. The V call is TRBV20-1, the J call TRBJ2-7, with TRBD2 matching 7 bases. The length of the CDR3 is 13 residues. V was pared by 4 bases and J by 4 bases, with 7 bases of the junction left unmatched. The germline V gene encodes CDR1 DFQATT and CDR2 SNEGSKA (reference sequence).

This clonotype was counted a few times. This rearrangement joins TRBV3-1 to TRBJ2-7; possibly TRBD1 for D (5 bases). CDR3 length: 16 amino acids. Trimming left V 1 base short and J 3 bases short, with 16 bases between. Germline CDR1 LGHDT, CDR2 YNNKEL (reference sequence). The CDR3 DNA is TGTGCCAGCAGCCAAGTAATCCAGGGTCTACTCTACGAGCAGTACTTC. Residues: CASSQVIQGLLYEQYF.

This clonotype was counted ten times or more. V gene TRBV4-2 combines with J gene TRBJ2-7; 9 positions match TRBD2. Trimming removed 0 bases from V and 2 bases from J; junction bases left unmatched: 2. Germline V gene sequence: CDR1 LGHNA, CDR2 YNFKEQ. This CDR3 contains 15 residues. CDR3 bases: TGTGCCAGCAGCCAAGAGGCTAGCGGGACCTACGAGCAGTACTTC. Translated: CASSQEASGTYEQYF.

This clonotype was detected many times. V and J are TRBV10-3 and TRBJ2-4, with TRBD2 matching over 7 bases. V shed 2 bases, J shed 7 bases, and the junction held 8 bases outside the gene matches. CDR3 size: 15 residues. CDR1 ENHRY and CDR2 SYGVKD come from the germline V gene. This CDR3 is CAISEPSGSVNIQYF. As DNA, the CDR3 is TGTGCCATCAGTGAGCCTAGCGGTTCTGTGAACATTCAGTACTTC.

The rearrangement uses TRBV27 and TRBJ1-1; maybe TRBD1 (5 bases). V lost 4 bases, J lost 8 bases, and 23 bases lay in between. CDR1 and CDR2 from the germline V gene are MNHEY and SMNVEV (reference sequence). The CDR3 has 16 residues. Here the CDR3 reads CASSYAGTPIQAEAFF. The CDR3 DNA is TGTGCCAGCAGTTACGCCGGGACCCCAATTCAGGCAGAAGCTTTCTTT.

The V gene is TRBV20-1, the J gene TRBJ2-1; D possibly corresponds to TRBD2 (5 bases). V was shortened by 3 bases and J by 3 bases, with 12 bases between the two germline ends. The length of the CDR3 is 14 residues. The germline V gene has CDR1 DFQATT and CDR2 SNEGSKA (reference sequence). The CDR3 nucleotides read TGCAGTGCTAGGTCAGCGGAGTTCTACAATGAGCAGTTCTTC. This sequence encodes CSARSAEFYNEQFF.

The table lists this clonotype with many counts. The chain carries TRBV7-9 and TRBJ1-4; D is uncertain. Germline CDR1 reads SEHNR; CDR2 reads FQNEAQ (reference sequence). Trimming pared 7 bases from V and 5 bases from J, leaving 14 bases between. CDR3 length: 14 residues. The CDR3 sequence is CASTILTQNEKLFF. The DNA for the CDR3 is TGTGCCAGCACCATATTAACTCAAAATGAAAAACTGTTTTTT.

The V call is TRBV20-1, the J call TRBJ2-2, with 7 bases that match TRBD2. The trim removed 2 bases at V and 5 bases at J, leaving 5 bases unmatched. CDR3 length: 14 amino acids. Looked up from germline, CDR1 is DFQATT and CDR2 is SNEGSKA (reference sequence). CDR3 DNA sequence: TGCAGTGCTAGATTTAGCGGGCAAACCGGGGAGCTGTTTTTT. Its protein product is CSARFSGQTGELFF.

This chain connects TRBV5-1 to TRBJ2-7; 10 nucleotides agree with TRBD1. The CDR3 loop spans 14 amino acids. The germline gives CDR1 SGHRS, CDR2 YFSETQ. This CDR3 reads CASSLEGQGYPQSV. CDR3 nucleotides: TGCGCCAGCAGCCTGGAGGGACAGGGGTACCCCCAGAGCGTC.